Sequencing of this T cell receptor beta chain was carried out in a study of control samples from healthy donors and cancer patients. With 4 bases clipped from V and 8 bases from J, the junction kept 8 bases outside the gene matches. Germline-derived CDR1 and CDR2 are SGHDN and FVKESK. CDR3 length: 15 residues. This clone was counted between two and nine times. TCRdb's copy holds only in-frame clones and misses some; the assay was immunoSEQ multiplex PCR. The sample includes 120,000 or so clones, around 87% of them seen just once. The V gene is TRBV14, the J gene TRBJ1-6; 7 bases are shared with TRBD1. This clonotype was sampled from a man aged 40-50 years in good health. The specimen was blood. In DNA, the CDR3 is TGTGCCAGCAGCCTACGAGTTACAGGGGATTCACCCCTCCACTTT. Encoded protein: CASSLRVTGDSPLHF.